This is a list of T cell receptor beta chains from one sample in a study of cytomegalovirus exposure and HLA in healthy donors. Clones were sequenced by immunoSEQ multiplex PCR, and TCRdb holds only the in-frame ones, with some missing. The repertoire holds about 98,000 clones, with about three quarters as singletons. The sample consisted of PBMCs. These receptors all come from a middle-aged man in good health and CMV-seronegative. Each CDR3 is given with its conserved first and last residue. For some rows the clone size is stated as once, few or many, or as a class when expanded; others skip it.

CDR3	size	V	J
CASSTIQGLEQYF	NA	TRBV19	TRBJ2-7
CSVGTGGYEKLFF	NA	TRBV29-1	TRBJ1-4
CASSHGTANGYTF	NA	TRBV6-5	TRBJ1-2
CASSLPGQGAYEQYF	NA	TRBV5-1	TRBJ2-7
CASTGGITGELFF	NA	TRBV6-6	TRBJ2-2
CASSRTSGGPYEQYF	few	TRBV4-1	TRBJ2-7
CASSEGTRSSNQPQHF	NA	TRBV2	TRBJ1-5
CASSSTGLARYEQYF	NA	TRBV28	TRBJ2-7
CASIRQDTSYEQYF	NA	TRBV2	TRBJ2-7
CASSQPGGFSNEQFF	NA	TRBV4-2	TRBJ2-1
CASREPVRQGLRNTEAFF	NA	TRBV7-9	TRBJ1-1
CASSSGTPNYGYTF	NA	TRBV5-1	TRBJ1-2
CASSYRGPTNEKLFF	NA	TRBV6-1	TRBJ1-4
CASRPVSGGPSNEQFF	NA	TRBV19	TRBJ2-1
CASSQQGPYEQYF	NA	TRBV5-6	TRBJ2-7
CASSLEMDRGRGLAKNIQYF	NA	TRBV5-1	TRBJ2-4
CASSITQGASEQFF	NA	TRBV19	TRBJ2-1
CASGPDRATLYGYTF	NA	TRBV12-5	TRBJ1-2
CAIGQGAGDTQYF	NA	TRBV10-3	TRBJ2-3
CASTEVPYRAFF	NA	TRBV19	TRBJ1-1
CASSWRSNQPQHF	NA	TRBV28	TRBJ1-5
CASNRDLTGELFF	NA	TRBV2	TRBJ2-2
CASSTPGQLSNQPQHF	NA	TRBV19	TRBJ1-5
CASSGTGNYEQYF	NA	TRBV2	TRBJ2-7
CASSVGGGGYNEQFF	NA	TRBV9	TRBJ2-1
CASSITGTGSYNEQFF	few	TRBV19	TRBJ2-1
CSAKDRGELFF	NA	TRBV20-1	TRBJ2-2
CASSPYADLAVTGELFF	NA	TRBV4-3	TRBJ2-2
CASSLGTSGGAYEQYF	NA	TRBV11-2	TRBJ2-7
CASSIGGQNTEAFF	few	TRBV19	TRBJ1-1
CASAAGAEETQYF	once	TRBV6-6	TRBJ2-5